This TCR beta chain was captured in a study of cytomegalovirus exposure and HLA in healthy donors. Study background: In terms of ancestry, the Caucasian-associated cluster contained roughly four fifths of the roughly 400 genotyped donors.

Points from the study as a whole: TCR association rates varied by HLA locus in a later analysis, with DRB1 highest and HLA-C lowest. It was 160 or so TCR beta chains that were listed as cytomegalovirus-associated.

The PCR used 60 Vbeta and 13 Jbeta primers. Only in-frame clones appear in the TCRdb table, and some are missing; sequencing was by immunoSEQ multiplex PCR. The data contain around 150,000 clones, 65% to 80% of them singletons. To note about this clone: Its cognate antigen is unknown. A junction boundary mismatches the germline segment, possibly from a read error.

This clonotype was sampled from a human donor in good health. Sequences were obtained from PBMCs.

The CDR3 DNA reads TGTGCCGGCAGCGACACCTACGAGCAGTACTTC. Its protein product is CAGSDTYEQYF. The V call is TRBV6-1, the J call TRBJ2-7; D not certain. The V gene's germline CDR1 is MNHNS and CDR2 SASEGT. This CDR3 is 11 amino acids long.